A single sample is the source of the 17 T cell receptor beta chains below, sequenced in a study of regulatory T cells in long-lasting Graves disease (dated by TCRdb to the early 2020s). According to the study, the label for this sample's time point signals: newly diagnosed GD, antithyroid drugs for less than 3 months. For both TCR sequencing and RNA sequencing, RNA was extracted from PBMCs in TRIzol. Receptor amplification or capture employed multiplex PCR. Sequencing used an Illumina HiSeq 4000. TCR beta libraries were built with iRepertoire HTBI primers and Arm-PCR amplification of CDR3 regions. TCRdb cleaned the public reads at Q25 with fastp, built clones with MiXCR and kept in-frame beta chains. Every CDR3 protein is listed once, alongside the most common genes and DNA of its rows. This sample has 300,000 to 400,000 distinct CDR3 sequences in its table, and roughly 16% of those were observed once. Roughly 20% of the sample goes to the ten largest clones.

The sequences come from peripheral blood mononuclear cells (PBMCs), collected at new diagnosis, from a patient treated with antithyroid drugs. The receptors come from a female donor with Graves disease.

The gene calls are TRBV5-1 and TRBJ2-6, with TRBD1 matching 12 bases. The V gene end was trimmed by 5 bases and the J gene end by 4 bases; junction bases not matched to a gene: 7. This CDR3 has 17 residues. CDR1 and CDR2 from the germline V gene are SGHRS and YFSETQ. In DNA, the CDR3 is TGCGCCAGCAGTTCGGGACAGGGGGCGCTGGGGGCCAACGTCCTGACTTTC. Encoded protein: CASSSGQGALGANVLTF.

CDR3 protein: CASSLSGGTPPDTQYF. CDR3 sequence (DNA): TGTGCCAGCAGCCTTTCCGGCGGGACCCCCCCAGATACGCAGTATTTT. The chain employs TRBV7-2 and TRBJ2-3, with a weak D call TRBD2 (6 bases). This CDR3 region has 16 residues. CDR1 and CDR2 from the germline V gene are SGHTA and FQGNSA. Between the trimmed V and J ends, which lost 5 bases and 4 bases, there was a span of 19 bases.

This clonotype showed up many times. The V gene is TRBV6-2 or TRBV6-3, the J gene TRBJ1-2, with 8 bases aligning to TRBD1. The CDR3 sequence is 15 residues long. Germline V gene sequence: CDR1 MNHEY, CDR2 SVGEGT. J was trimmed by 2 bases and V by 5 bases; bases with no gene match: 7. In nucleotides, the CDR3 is TGTGCCAGCAGTCGACAGGGGAGGGAGAACTATGGCTACACCTTC. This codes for CASSRQGRENYGYTF.

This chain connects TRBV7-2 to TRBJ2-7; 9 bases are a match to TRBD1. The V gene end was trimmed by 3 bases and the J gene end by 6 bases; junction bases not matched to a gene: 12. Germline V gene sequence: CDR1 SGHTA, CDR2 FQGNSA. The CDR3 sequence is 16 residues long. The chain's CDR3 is CASSLNPERTGVEQYF. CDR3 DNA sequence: TGTGCCAGCAGCTTGAATCCTGAAAGGACAGGGGTCGAGCAGTACTTC.

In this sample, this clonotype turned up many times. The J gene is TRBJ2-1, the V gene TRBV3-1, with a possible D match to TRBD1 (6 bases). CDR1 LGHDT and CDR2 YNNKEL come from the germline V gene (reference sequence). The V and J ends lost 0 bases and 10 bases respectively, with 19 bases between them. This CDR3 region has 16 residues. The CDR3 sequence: CASSQEGGRGIGEQFF. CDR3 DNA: TGTGCCAGCAGCCAAGAGGGCGGCAGGGGTATAGGAGAGCAGTTCTTC.

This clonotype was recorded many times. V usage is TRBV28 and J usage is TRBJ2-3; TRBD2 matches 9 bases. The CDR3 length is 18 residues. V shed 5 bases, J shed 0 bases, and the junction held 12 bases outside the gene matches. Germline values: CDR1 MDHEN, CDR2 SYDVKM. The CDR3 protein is CASSTFRRLAGSTDTQYF. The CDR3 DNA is TGTGCCAGCAGTACCTTTCGAAGGCTAGCGGGAAGCACAGATACGCAGTATTTT.

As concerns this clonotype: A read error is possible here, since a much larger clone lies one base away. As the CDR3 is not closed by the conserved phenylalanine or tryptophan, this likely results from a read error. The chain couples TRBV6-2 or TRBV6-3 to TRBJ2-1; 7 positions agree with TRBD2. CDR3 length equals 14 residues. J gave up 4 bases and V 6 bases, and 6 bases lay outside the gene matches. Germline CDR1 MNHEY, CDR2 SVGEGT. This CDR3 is CASSTRRGYNEQFS. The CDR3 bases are TGTGCCAGCAGCACCCGGCGGGGGTACAATGAGCAGTTCTCC.

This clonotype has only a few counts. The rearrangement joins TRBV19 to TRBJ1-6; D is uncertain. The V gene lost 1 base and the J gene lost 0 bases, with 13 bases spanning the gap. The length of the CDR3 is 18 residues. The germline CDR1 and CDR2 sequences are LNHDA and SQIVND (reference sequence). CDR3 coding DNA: TGTGCCAGTAGTATAGTCGGGTATGGAGGCTCCTATAATTCACCCCTCCACTTT. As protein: CASSIVGYGGSYNSPLHF.

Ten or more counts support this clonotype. The CDR3 region has the DNA TGTGCCAGCAGTCCCTGGGACTTCCGTAACTATGGCTACACCTTC. The encoded protein is CASSPWDFRNYGYTF. The V and J genes are TRBV27 and TRBJ1-2; a possible D gene is TRBD1 (5 bases). Germline CDR1 reads MNHEY; CDR2 reads SMNVEV (reference sequence). The CDR3 contains 15 residues. V was trimmed by 5 bases and J by 1 base, leaving 14 bases between them.

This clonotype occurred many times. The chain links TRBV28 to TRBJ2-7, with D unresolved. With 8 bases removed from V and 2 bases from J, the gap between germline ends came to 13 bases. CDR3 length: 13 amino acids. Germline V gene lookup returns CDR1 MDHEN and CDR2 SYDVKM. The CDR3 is CASYKMEPYEQYF. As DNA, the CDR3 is TGTGCCAGCTATAAAATGGAGCCCTACGAGCAGTACTTC.

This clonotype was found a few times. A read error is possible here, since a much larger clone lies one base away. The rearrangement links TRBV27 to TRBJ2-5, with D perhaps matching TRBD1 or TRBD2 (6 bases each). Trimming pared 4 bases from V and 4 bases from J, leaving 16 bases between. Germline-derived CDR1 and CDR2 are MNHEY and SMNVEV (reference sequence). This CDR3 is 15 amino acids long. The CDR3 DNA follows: TGTGCCAGCAGTTCACCGGGAGAAGGGGGAGAGACCCAGTACTTC. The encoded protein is CASSSPGEGGETQYF.

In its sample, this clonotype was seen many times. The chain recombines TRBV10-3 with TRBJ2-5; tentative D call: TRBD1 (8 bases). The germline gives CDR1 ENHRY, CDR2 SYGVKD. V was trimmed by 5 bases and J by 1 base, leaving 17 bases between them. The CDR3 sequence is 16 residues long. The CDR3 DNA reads TGTGCCATCAGTAACATAACAGGGGGGGTCCAAGAGACCCAGTACTTC. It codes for CAISNITGGVQETQYF.

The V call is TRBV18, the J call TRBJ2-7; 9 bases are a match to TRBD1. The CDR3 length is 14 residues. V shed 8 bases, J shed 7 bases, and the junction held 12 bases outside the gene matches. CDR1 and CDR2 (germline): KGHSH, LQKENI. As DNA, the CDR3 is TGTGCCAGCCAACCGGGACAGGGCCTATTGGAGCAGTACTTC. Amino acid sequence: CASQPGQGLLEQYF. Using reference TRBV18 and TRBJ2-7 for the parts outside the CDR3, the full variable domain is NAGVMQNPRHLVRRRGQEARLRCSPMKGHSHVYWYRQLPEEGLKFMVYLQKENIIDESGMPKERFSAEFPKEGPSILRIQQVVRGDSAAYFCASQPGQGLLEQYFGPGTRLTVT.

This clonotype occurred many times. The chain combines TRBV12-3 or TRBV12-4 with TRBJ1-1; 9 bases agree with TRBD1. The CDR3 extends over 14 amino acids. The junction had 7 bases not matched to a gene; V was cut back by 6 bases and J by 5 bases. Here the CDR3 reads CASSQQGARTEAFF. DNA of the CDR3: TGTGCCAGCAGCCAACAGGGGGCGCGGACTGAAGCTTTCTTT.

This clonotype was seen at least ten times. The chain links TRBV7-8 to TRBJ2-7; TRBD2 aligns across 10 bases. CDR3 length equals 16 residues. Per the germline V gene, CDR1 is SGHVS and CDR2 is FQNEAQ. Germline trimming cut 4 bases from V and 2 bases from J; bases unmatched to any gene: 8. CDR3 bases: TGTGCCAGCAGCTCCTCCTACGGACTAGCGGCCTACGAGCAGTACTTC. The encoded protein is CASSSSYGLAAYEQYF.

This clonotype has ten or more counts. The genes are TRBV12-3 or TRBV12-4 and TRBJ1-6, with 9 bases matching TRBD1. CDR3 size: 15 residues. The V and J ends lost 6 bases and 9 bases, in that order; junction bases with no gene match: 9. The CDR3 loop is CASSPRGTGPSPLHF. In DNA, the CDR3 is TGTGCCAGCAGCCCAAGAGGGACAGGGCCTTCACCCCTCCACTTT.

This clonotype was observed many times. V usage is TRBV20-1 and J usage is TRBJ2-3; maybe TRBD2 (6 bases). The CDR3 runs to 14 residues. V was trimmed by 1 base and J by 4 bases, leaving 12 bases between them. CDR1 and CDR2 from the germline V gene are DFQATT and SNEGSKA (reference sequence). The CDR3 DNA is TGCAGTGCTAGAGCTCAGCGGGCCGCAGATACGCAGTATTTT. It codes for CSARAQRAADTQYF.